A selection of T cell receptor beta chains follows, all from one sample in a study of T cell repertoires in cytomegalovirus infection. These receptors are not linked to any known antigen. MiXCR, run by TCRdb on the reads, gives a single entry per CDR3 protein. The data contain approximately 730,000 distinct CDR3 sequences, 25% to 35% of them seen just once; the ten biggest clones take up about an eighth. Sequences were derived from cultured CD8+ T cells from PBMCs, sampled from culture after CMV antigen stimulation. All receptors derive from a human donor in good health (CMV status not recorded). Some clones in this sample may be carry-over from other donors' samples. Each CDR3 is given without its conserved first and last residue. The listing skips clone size in some rows; elsewhere it reads once, few, many or a size class.

>many|TRBV7-9
ASSSGLASYNEQF
>.|TRBV7-6
ASSLVAHEQF
>few|TRBV10-2
ASSVWRVAGGNYNEQF
>.|TRBV3-1
VSGRGGDYNEQF
>.|TRBV6-5
ASSAIQGEAF
>.|TRBV19
ASSPFSTSSYEQY
>many|TRBV7-2
ASSQKSHSNQPQH
>.|TRBV19
ASSIAIANTGELF
>.|TRBV5-4
ASSLGRGQQETQY
>.|TRBV5-6
ASSLGDSPGPYGYT